This TCR beta chain was sequenced for a study of radiation and T cells in renal cell carcinoma (dated by TCRdb to about 2020). Some background on the complete study: Samples came from a clinical trial, in which primary renal cell carcinomas received 15 Gy stereotactic body radiation therapy followed by nephrectomy 4 weeks later. Across all 55 or so samples, under 5,000,000 unique CDR3 nucleotide sequences, encoding about 2,700,000 unique CDR3 amino acid sequences, were identified. In total, 50 to 60 samples underwent TCR beta sequencing: about 25 tumors plus 27 peripheral blood samples.

For CDR1 and CDR2, the germline V gene (reference sequence) lists MNHEY and SMNVEV. The CDR3 measures 15 amino acids from cysteine to phenylalanine. Just the 45-base CDR3 DNA is kept, in frame starting at base 1. The germline V end is reduced by 8 bases and the J end by 2 bases; junction bases left unmatched: 8. The immunoSEQ kit was used, according to the manufacturer's recommendations, to generate TCR beta libraries from genomic DNA. For library preparation, a first multiplex PCR was performed with proprietary primers, followed by a second PCR in which unique barcodes were added, and bead cleanups were performed after each round. A kit-provided positive control reaction and a negative control reaction were included in every sample batch. The final libraries were assessed on an Agilent 4200 TapeStation D1000 ScreenTape, pooled by volume, and quantified by qPCR. Sequencing was performed on an Illumina NextSeq500 using a MidOutput 150-cycle cartridge, with 156 Read1 cycles, 15 Index1 cycles, and the kit custom primers. The pooled library was loaded at approximately 0.97 pM with approximately 20% PhiX control spiked in. Regarding the original processing steps: Vendor-processed data were analyzed in R, and a clonotype was defined as all T cells sharing the same CDR3 nucleotide sequence. In the clone abundance analyses, frequencies were normalized to the 10,000 most abundant clones in each sample. Public T cell clones, averaging fewer than five per sample, were removed before analysis. Tumor-enriched clonotypes and baseline blood-enriched clonotypes were defined as those with an abundance difference of at least 32-fold between compartments. A beta-binomial differential abundance model was applied to find clonotypes that expanded or contracted between blood time points. Tumor-blood repertoire similarity was measured with the Baroni-Urbani and Buser coefficient, and group comparisons used two-tailed Wilcoxon tests in R. As stored in TCRdb, this immuneACCESS dataset retains in-frame rearrangements with V and J assigned. A fraction of the clones does not appear; measured against another copy, unresolved V genes explain less than half of the discrepancy, and the remainder lacks a known reason. V, J and clone size are those of that table, while D and trimming were read from the DNA. This sample is represented by more than 100,000 clones; 70% to 90% of them were singletons. The ten top clones hold 5% to 6.5% of the sample.

The time point label, as the study defines it: blood 2 weeks post-SBRT. The treatment or condition label for this specimen denotes: 15 Gy SBRT to primary tumor, nephrectomy 4 weeks later. Serial peripheral blood from radiation-treated patients was sampled at baseline, 2 weeks and 4 weeks after SBRT to track tumor-enriched clonotypes. Every patient's renal cell carcinoma showed clear cell pathology. Genomic DNA for TCR sequencing was prepared using the QIAamp DNA Blood Mini Kit (Qiagen). Samples were included in the analyses only if all quality control checks were passed. Overall study results and their limits: With a single-armed trial design, the study had no way to address how radiation dose or scheduling affects the TCR repertoire. Tracking of blood repertoire dynamics stopped at roughly 29 days after treatment, with no follow-up past that point. In blood, the top tumor clonotypes increased between baseline and 2 weeks post-radiation and then shrank by 4 weeks, which suggests that tumor-resident clones expanded only transiently. Because no pretreatment tumor biopsies were available, whether clonotypes were present in the tumor at baseline could not be determined.

Notes on this clone: The clone's antigen remains unknown. The sample holds no much larger clone one base away, and base qualities are not on file.

The source material was blood, sampled from a patient whose treatment included radiotherapy and nephrectomy. This sequence uses TRBV27 and TRBJ1-5; 8 bases in the middle match TRBD1. The sequence derives from a woman aged 65 to 85 with renal cell carcinoma. The DNA sequence is as follows: TGTGCCAGCCGGATACAGGGGGTGGGCAATCAGCCCCAGCATTTT. It translates as CASRIQGVGNQPQHF.